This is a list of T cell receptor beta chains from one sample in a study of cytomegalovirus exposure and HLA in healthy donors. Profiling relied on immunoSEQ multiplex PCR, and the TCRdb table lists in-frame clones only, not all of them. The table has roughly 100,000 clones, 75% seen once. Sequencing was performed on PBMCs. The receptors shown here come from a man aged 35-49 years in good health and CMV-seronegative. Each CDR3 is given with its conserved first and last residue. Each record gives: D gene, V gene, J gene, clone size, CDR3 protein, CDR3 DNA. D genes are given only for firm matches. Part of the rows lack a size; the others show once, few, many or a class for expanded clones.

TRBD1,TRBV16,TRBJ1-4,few,CASSQLGDRGRKLFF,TGTGCCAGCAGCCAACTCGGGGACAGGGGGCGGAAACTGTTTTTT
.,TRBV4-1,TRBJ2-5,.,CASSQLLLEPKETQYF,TGCGCCAGCAGCCAACTCCTACTAGAGCCAAAAGAGACCCAGTACTTC
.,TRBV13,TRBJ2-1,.,CASSPRGGGAGNEQFF,TGTGCCAGCAGCCCTAGAGGAGGGGGGGCCGGGAATGAGCAGTTCTTC
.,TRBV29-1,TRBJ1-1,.,CSVEGVRTEGTEAFF,TGCAGCGTTGAAGGTGTTCGGACAGAGGGCACTGAAGCTTTCTTT
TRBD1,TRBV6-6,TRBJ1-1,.,CASSSDRGLSTEAFF,TGTGCCAGCAGTTCCGACAGGGGGCTAAGCACTGAAGCTTTCTTT
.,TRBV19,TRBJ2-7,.,CASSPGTNSYEQYF,TGTGCCAGTAGTCCCGGGACAAACTCCTACGAGCAGTACTTC
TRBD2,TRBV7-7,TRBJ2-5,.,CASSLVLAGDGVETQYF,TGTGCCAGCAGCTTAGTTCTAGCGGGAGATGGGGTAGAGACCCAGTACTTC
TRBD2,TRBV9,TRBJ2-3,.,CASSATSADTQYF,TGTGCCAGCAGCGCGACTAGCGCAGATACGCAGTATTTT
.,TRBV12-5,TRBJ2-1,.,CASGLVLGGNNEQFF,TGTGCTAGTGGTTTGGTACTTGGGGGCAACAATGAGCAGTTCTTC
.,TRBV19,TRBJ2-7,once,CASSPSDTLGYEQYF,TGTGCCAGTAGTCCATCGGACACCCTAGGGTACGAGCAGTACTTC
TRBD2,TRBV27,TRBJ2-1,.,CASSLSSSGNFEQFF,TGTGCCAGCAGTTTATCGTCTAGCGGGAATTTTGAGCAGTTCTTC
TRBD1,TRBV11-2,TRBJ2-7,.,CASSPGQGYEQYF,TGTGCCAGCAGCCCGGGACAGGGCTACGAGCAGTACTTC
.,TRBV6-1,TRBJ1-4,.,CASSEGLTGEKLFF,TGTGCCAGCAGTGAGGGGCTTACCGGCGAAAAACTGTTTTTT
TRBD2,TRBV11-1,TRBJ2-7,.,CASTPGLVGEQYF,TGTGCCAGCACGCCAGGACTAGTCGGCGAGCAGTACTTC
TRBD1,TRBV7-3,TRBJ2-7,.,CASSLGTGTYYEQYF,TGTGCCAGCAGCTTAGGGACAGGGACCTACTACGAGCAGTACTTC
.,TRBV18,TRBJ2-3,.,CASSPPSDTQYF,TGTGCCAGCTCACCCCCCTCAGATACGCAGTATTTT
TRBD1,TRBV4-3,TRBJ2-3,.,CASSHSWTGSTDTQYF,TGCGCCAGCAGCCATTCCTGGACAGGGAGCACAGATACGCAGTATTTT
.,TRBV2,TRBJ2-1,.,CASRAGGHNEQFF,TGTGCCAGCCGAGCCGGGGGACACAATGAGCAGTTCTTC